What follows is one T cell receptor (beta chain) and its context. From about 21,000 to 970,000 sorted cells, naive CD8 libraries were generated with 10%, 30% or 50% RNA. Naive CD8 T cells were FACS-sorted by CD8+CD4-CCR7+CD45RA+ markers. The V gene end was trimmed by 6 bases and the J gene end by 5 bases; junction bases not matched to a gene: 11. The CDR3 contains 14 residues. From germline, CDR1 is DFQATT and CDR2 SNEGSKA (reference sequence). MiXCR was run by TCRdb on the PCR reads, yielding one entry per CDR3 protein. The table has approximately 500,000 distinct CDR3 sequences, roughly 24% seen once. This sample was taken from a study of molecular identifiers for immune sequencing clone quantification.

This sequence joins TRBV20-1 and TRBJ2-5; 8 positions agree with TRBD1. The sequence derives from a human donor in good health. Some libraries in this study had Jurkat cell RNA spiked in. The sequencing sample was made of naive CD8+ T cells from blood, with Jurkat cell RNA spiked in. Subset in this sample: FACS-sorted CD8+CD4-CCR7+CD45RA+ naive T cells. The CDR3 is CSAEDRDVLETQYF. The CDR3 DNA reads TGCAGTGCAGAGGACAGGGATGTTTTGGAGACCCAGTACTTC.